This T cell receptor (beta chain) was identified during a study of cytomegalovirus exposure and HLA in healthy donors. Whole-study findings and limits: Investigators reported 150 to 200 TCR beta chains as tied to cytomegalovirus. There were several of the most significant clusters that appeared linked to common viral pathogens in a later analysis.

Amplification used 60 Vbeta primers and 13 Jbeta primers. Generated by immunoSEQ multiplex PCR, the TCRdb table keeps only in-frame clones and is missing some. The sample shows about 130,000 clones, 70% to 85% of them seen only once. With V trimmed by 4 bases and J by 1 base, 10 bases remained unmatched. Germline CDR1 is MGHRA and CDR2 is YSYEKL. The CDR3 sequence is 17 residues long. Concerning this clone itself: The antigen is undetermined.

The TCR originated in a boy aged 5-17 years in good health and CMV-seronegative. Sequenced input: PBMCs. This rearrangement joins TRBV4-1 to TRBJ2-3; TRBD2 matches 8 bases. In DNA form, the CDR3 reads TGCGCCAGCAGCCCAAGTAGAGCGGGAGTCGGCACAGATACGCAGTATTTT. Protein: CASSPSRAGVGTDTQYF.